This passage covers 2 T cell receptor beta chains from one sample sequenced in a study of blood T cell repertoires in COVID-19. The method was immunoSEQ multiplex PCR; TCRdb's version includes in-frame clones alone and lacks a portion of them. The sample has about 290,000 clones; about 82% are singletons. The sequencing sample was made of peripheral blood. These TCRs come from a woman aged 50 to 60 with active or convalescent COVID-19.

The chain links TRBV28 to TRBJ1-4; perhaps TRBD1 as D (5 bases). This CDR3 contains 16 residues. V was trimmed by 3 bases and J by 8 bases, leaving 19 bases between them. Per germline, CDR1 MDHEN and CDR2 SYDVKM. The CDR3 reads CASSLPNWGDGEKLFF. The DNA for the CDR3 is TGTGCCAGCAGTTTGCCCAATTGGGGGGACGGAGAAAAACTGTTTTTT.

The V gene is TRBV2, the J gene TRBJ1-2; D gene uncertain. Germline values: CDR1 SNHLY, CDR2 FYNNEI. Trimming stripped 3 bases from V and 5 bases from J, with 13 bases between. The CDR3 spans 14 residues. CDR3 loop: CASSDQRRRYGYTF. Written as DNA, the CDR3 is TGTGCCAGCAGTGACCAAAGGAGGAGGTATGGCTACACCTTC.